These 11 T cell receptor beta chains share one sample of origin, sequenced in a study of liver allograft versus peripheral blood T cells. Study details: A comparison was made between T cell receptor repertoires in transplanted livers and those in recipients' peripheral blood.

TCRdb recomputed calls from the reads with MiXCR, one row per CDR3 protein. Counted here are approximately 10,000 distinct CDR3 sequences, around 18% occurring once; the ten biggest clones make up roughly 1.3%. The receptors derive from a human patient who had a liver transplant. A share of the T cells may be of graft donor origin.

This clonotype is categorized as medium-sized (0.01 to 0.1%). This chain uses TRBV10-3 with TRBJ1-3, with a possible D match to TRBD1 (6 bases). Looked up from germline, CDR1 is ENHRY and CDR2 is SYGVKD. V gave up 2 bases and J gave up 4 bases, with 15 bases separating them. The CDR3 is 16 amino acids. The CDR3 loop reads CAISERGAITGNTIYF. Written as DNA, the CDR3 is TGTGCCATCAGTGAGCGGGGGGCGATTACCGGAAACACCATATATTTT.

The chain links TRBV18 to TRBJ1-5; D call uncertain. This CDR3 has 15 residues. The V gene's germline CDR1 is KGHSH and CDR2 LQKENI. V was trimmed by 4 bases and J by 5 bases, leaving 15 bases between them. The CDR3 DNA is TGTGCCAGCTCACGAGGACCCGGGGTGGATCAGCCCCAGCATTTT. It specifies CASSRGPGVDQPQHF.

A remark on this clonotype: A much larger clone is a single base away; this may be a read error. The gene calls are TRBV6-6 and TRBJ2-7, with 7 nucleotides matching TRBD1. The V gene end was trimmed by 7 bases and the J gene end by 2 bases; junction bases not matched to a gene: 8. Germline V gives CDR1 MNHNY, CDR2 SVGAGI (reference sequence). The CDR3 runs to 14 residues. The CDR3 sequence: CASKGGQAAYEQYF. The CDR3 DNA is TGTGCCAGCAAAGGAGGACAGGCCGCCTACGAGCAGTACTTC.

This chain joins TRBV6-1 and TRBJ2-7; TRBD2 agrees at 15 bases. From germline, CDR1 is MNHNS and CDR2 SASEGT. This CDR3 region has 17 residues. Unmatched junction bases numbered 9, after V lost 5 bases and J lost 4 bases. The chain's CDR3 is CASSRTSGGAVGYEQYF. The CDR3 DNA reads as TGTGCCAGCAGTCGGACTAGCGGGGGGGCCGTTGGGTACGAGCAGTACTTC.

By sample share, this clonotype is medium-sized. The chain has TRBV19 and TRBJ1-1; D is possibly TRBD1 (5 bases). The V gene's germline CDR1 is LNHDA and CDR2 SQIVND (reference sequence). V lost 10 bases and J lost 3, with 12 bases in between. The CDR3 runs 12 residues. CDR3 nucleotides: TGTGCCACCTTTAACAGGTACACTGAAGCTTTCTTT. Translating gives CATFNRYTEAFF.

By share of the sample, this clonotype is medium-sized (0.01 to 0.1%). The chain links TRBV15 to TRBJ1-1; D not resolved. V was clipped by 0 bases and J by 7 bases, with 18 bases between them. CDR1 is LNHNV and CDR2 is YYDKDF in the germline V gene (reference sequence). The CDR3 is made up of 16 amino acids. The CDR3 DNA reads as TGTGCCACCAGCAGAGAAGGGAGGTATGGATGGAGTGAAGCTTTCTTT. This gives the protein CATSREGRYGWSEAFF.

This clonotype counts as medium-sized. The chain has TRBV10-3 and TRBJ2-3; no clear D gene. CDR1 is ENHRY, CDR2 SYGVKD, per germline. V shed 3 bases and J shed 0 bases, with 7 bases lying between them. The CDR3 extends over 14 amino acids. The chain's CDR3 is CAISDGLSTDTQYF. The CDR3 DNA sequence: TGTGCCATCAGTGACGGCCTGAGCACAGATACGCAGTATTTT.

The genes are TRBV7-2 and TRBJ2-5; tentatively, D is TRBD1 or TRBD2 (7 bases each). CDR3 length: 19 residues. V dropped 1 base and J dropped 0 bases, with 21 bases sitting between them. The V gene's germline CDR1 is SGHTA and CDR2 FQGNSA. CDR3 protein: CASSLVGGGRGGYQETQYF. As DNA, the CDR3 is TGTGCCAGCAGCTTAGTAGGGGGCGGCAGGGGAGGGTACCAAGAGACCCAGTACTTC.

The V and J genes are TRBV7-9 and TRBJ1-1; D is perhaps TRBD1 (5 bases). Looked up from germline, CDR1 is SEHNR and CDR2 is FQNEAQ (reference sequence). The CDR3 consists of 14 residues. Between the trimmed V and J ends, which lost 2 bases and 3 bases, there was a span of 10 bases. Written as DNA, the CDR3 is TGTGCCAGCAGCTTACAGGGTGGGTACACTGAAGCTTTCTTT. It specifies CASSLQGGYTEAFF.

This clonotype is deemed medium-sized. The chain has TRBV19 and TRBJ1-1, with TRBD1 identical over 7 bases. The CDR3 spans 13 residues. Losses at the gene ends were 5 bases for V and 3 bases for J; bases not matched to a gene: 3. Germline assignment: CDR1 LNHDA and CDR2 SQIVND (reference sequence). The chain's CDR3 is CASSATGYTEAFF. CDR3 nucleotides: TGTGCCAGTAGTGCGACAGGGTACACTGAAGCTTTCTTT.

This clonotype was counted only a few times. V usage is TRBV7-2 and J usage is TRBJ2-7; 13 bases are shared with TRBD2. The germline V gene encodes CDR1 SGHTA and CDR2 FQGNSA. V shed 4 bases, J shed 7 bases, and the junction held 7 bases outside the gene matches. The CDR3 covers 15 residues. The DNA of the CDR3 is TGTGCCAGCAGCTCCTCGGGACTAGCGGGGAAGGAGCAGTACTTC. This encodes CASSSSGLAGKEQYF.